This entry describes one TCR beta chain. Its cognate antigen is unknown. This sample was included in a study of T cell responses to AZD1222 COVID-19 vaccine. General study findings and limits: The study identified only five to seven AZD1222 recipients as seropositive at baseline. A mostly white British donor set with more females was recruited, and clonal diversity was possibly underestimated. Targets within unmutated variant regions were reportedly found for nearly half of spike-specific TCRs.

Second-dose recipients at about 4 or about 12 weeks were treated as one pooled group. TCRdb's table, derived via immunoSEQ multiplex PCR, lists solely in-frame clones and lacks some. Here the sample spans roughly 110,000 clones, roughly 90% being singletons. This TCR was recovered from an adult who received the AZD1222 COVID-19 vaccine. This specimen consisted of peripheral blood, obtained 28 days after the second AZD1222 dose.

CDR3 sequence: CASSQDAAHTF. In nucleotides, the CDR3 is TGTGCCAGCAGCCAAGATGCTGCTCACACCTTC. The chain recombines TRBV3-1 (or the pseudogene TRBV3-2) with TRBJ1-2; D gene unclear. From germline, CDR1 is LGHDT and CDR2 YNNKEL (reference sequence). V lost 0 bases and J 12 bases, leaving 8 bases between the germline ends. The CDR3 contains 11 residues.